The present TCR beta chain was sequenced within a study of cytomegalovirus exposure and HLA in healthy donors listed by TCRdb under 2017. Notes on the research overall: A later analysis indicated that the 95 to 150 validation repertoires were generated on the platform also employed for the 670 or so repertoires of the first cohort. The study was designed to test whether signatures of past pathogen exposure could be identified by cataloging public T cell receptors. Besides the first cohort of 666 subjects, a separate validation cohort made up of 120 different subjects was used. To predict cytomegalovirus infection status, the study combined high-throughput TCR immunosequencing, statistical association of individual TCRs with disease status, and machine learning. Study-wide conclusions, independent of this receptor: While some public TCRs were present in many individuals, most TCR sequences turned up only very rarely across donors. A later analysis found that TCRs clustered in the first cohort also tended to co-occur in the roughly 120 validation repertoires, with 94% of cluster scores above 0. A later analysis lacked HLA typing for the validation cohort, so it scored co-occurrence in that cohort across all 120 or so repertoires. Cytomegalovirus status was reported to be diagnosed by the classifier with high specificity and sensitivity in both the original and validation cohorts. The study listed 150 to 200 TCR beta chains as associated with cytomegalovirus. The authors suggested that the approach could potentially be extended to other disease states and immunological phenotypes. A few of the identified cytomegalovirus-associated TCR beta chains were confirmed in vitro to be specific for cytomegalovirus antigens.

As to this clone: It lacks a known antigen. No base-level quality is on record; no much larger clone is a single base apart.

V and J lose 6 bases and 7 bases, and a span of 13 bases separates them. From its cysteine to its phenylalanine, the CDR3 spans 13 amino acids. Only the CDR3 DNA is retained, 39 bases long and in frame from the first base. Via the germline V gene, CDR1 is MNHEY and CDR2 SVGAGI. The donors were included in the validation cohort of roughly 120 subjects, a group kept apart from the approximately 670-subject first cohort. The method was the immunoSEQ multiplex PCR assay. In the authors' own workflow: A statistical classification framework was built to diagnose cytomegalovirus status from the catalog of TCR beta chain sequences. The source is immuneACCESS, and TCRdb retained only in-frame sequences with V and J called. Part of the clones is not carried over; for the studies checked, unresolved V genes explain less than half of this, and the remainder is unexplained. Clone size and V and J calls were adopted from that table, with D and trimming inferred from the DNA. This sample gives some 150,000 clones in total; around 88% of them show up just once. About 20% of the sample lies in the top ten.

Recombination joined TRBV6-5 with TRBJ1-3, with no confidently assigned D gene. The clonotype was recovered from a man between 18 and 29 years old in good health and CMV-seropositive. Source material: PBMCs. The base sequence is TGTGCCAGCAGCCTCGAACCGGGGAACACCATATATTTT. Its protein product is CASSLEPGNTIYF.